Below, 16 T cell receptor beta chains from the same sample are listed, as sequenced in a study of beta chain features in type 1 diabetes. Isolated RNA was reverse transcribed in full, so expressed TCRB transcripts were sequenced. This table comes from immunoSEQ multiplex PCR, and its TCRdb copy is limited to in-frame clones, with some not included. The sample yields about 360,000 clones, roughly 12% seen once. The material sequenced was naive CD4+ T cells from blood. The receptors were gathered from a man aged 18 to 30 in good health.

This clone was seen a few times. This rearrangement joins TRBV4-2 to TRBJ1-2, with 7 bases identical to TRBD1. CDR1 is LGHNA and CDR2 is YNFKEQ in the germline V gene. This CDR3 contains 14 residues. V trimming: 4 bases; J trimming: 4 bases; junction bases outside the gene matches: 6. The CDR3 spells CASSPETGLYGYTF. Written as DNA, the CDR3 is TGTGCCAGCAGCCCAGAGACAGGGCTCTATGGCTACACCTTC.

The chain uses TRBV4-2 and TRBJ2-7; D is ambiguous. CDR1 is LGHNA and CDR2 is YNFKEQ in the germline V gene. V was shortened by 0 bases and J by 6 bases, with 15 bases between the two germline ends. There are 15 residues in the CDR3. The CDR3 DNA reads as TGTGCCAGCAGCCAAGATGCTTCCCCCCTCAGCGAGCAGTACTTC. Protein sequence: CASSQDASPLSEQYF.

This clone was detected a few times. The rearrangement links TRBV30 to TRBJ1-2; no clear D. Per the germline V gene, CDR1 is GTSNPN and CDR2 is SVGIG (reference sequence). V shed 5 bases and J shed 4 bases, with 14 bases lying between them. This CDR3 has 13 amino acids. CDR3 protein: CAWWTRAGYGYTF. The CDR3 nucleotides read TGTGCCTGGTGGACTCGCGCAGGCTATGGCTACACCTTC.

This clone was counted a few times. The chain employs TRBV6-1 and TRBJ2-3; 8 bases are a match to TRBD2. Unmatched junction bases numbered 5, after V lost 7 bases and J lost 2 bases. This CDR3 contains 14 residues. Looked up from germline, CDR1 is MNHNS and CDR2 is SASEGT. The CDR3 DNA sequence: TGTGCCAGCATGGCTAGCGGGTTCACAGATACGCAGTATTTT. Its translation is CASMASGFTDTQYF.

The chain couples TRBV7-9 to TRBJ2-7; TRBD2 might be the D (6 bases). The CDR3 loop spans 15 amino acids. The germline V and J ends were trimmed by 5 bases and 3 bases, with 17 bases remaining between them. Germline V gene sequence: CDR1 SEHNR, CDR2 FQNEAQ (reference sequence). CDR3 coding DNA: TGTGCCAGCAGCCCCTATAGCGGTGCCGTCTACGAGCAGTACTTC. Its protein product is CASSPYSGAVYEQYF.

This sequence joins TRBV29-1 and TRBJ1-4; TRBD1 aligns across 8 bases. The germline V gene encodes CDR1 SQVTM and CDR2 ANQGSEA. The V segment lost 7 bases and the J segment 2 bases; nucleotides outside the gene matches: 6. There are 14 residues in the CDR3. The CDR3 loop reads CSGGQGLTNEKLFF. In DNA, the CDR3 is TGCAGCGGAGGACAGGGTCTGACTAATGAAAAACTGTTTTTT.

In this sample, this clone turned up a few times. This chain connects TRBV10-3 to TRBJ2-2; 8 nucleotides agree with TRBD1. With 6 bases clipped from V and 4 bases from J, the junction kept 7 bases outside the gene matches. The CDR3 has 15 amino acids. CDR1 ENHRY and CDR2 SYGVKD come from the germline V gene. The CDR3 DNA reads TGTGCCATCAGGGCGACAGGGGCGGGCACCGGGGAGCTGTTTTTT. Its protein is CAIRATGAGTGELFF.

This clone was seen only a few times. The chain carries TRBV7-9 and TRBJ2-2, with a weak D call TRBD2 (6 bases). The germline CDR1 and CDR2 sequences are SEHNR and FQNEAQ (reference sequence). Trimming removed 1 base at V and 3 bases at J, with 12 bases between. This CDR3 spans 16 amino acids. In DNA, the CDR3 is TGTGCCAGCAGCTTAGGTTCGGGACTGGACACCGGGGAGCTGTTTTTT. Residues: CASSLGSGLDTGELFF.

This clone is a singleton in its sample. This chain connects TRBV29-1 to TRBJ2-3, with 7 positions matching TRBD1. This CDR3 spans 14 amino acids. Germline V gives CDR1 SQVTM, CDR2 ANQGSEA. After removal of 7 bases from V and 3 bases from J, the junction contained 10 bases not matched to a gene. The CDR3 protein is CSAFTGVGTDTQYF. CDR3 bases: TGCAGCGCCTTTACAGGGGTGGGAACAGATACGCAGTATTTT.

This clone turned up a few times. The rearrangement joins TRBV2 to TRBJ2-7, with D possibly being TRBD2 (6 bases). Trimming left V 5 bases short and J 2 bases short, with 19 bases between. CDR1 and CDR2 (germline): SNHLY, FYNNEI. This CDR3 spans 16 amino acids. The DNA for the CDR3 is TGTGCCAGCAGTCCAACCCAGGGACGGGGGACCTACGAGCAGTACTTC. Its protein product is CASSPTQGRGTYEQYF.

V usage is TRBV30 and J usage is TRBJ2-3, with D perhaps TRBD2 (6 bases). V was clipped by 5 bases and J by 6 bases, with 21 bases between them. CDR3 size: 15 residues. In germline, CDR1 is GTSNPN, CDR2 SVGIG (reference sequence). The CDR3 nucleotides are TGTGCCTGGCAGGCAGGGATTGGCGGAGGGGATACGCAGTATTTT. This sequence encodes CAWQAGIGGGDTQYF.

This chain uses TRBV15 with TRBJ2-7, with unresolved D. Germline CDR1 is LNHNV and CDR2 is YYDKDF (reference sequence). The CDR3 totals 13 residues. The V end lost 0 bases, the J end lost 7 bases, and 10 bases lay between the germline ends. This CDR3 is CATSRDPSREQYF. The CDR3 nucleotides read TGTGCCACCAGCAGAGATCCGTCGAGGGAGCAGTACTTC.

The chain uses TRBV10-3 and TRBJ1-2, with 9 positions matching TRBD1. Germline V CDR1 and CDR2: ENHRY, SYGVKD. The CDR3 contains 13 residues. J lost 6 bases, V lost 3 bases, and 2 bases had no gene match. The CDR3: CAISEQGANGYTF. As DNA, the CDR3 is TGTGCCATCAGTGAACAGGGGGCTAATGGCTACACCTTC.

In this sample, this clone turned up a few times. V is TRBV28 and J is TRBJ2-7; 11 bases align to TRBD2. The trim removed 4 bases at V and 3 bases at J, leaving 5 bases unmatched. This CDR3 comprises 15 residues. The germline V gene has CDR1 MDHEN and CDR2 SYDVKM. The CDR3 DNA follows: TGTGCCAGCAGTTCTCTAGCGGGGGGTTTCTACGAGCAGTACTTC. Encoded protein: CASSSLAGGFYEQYF.

The rearrangement joins TRBV19 to TRBJ1-5; a possible D gene is TRBD1 (6 bases). V lost 1 base, J lost 5 bases, and 9 bases lay in between. The CDR3 is made up of 14 amino acids. Germline-derived CDR1 and CDR2 are LNHDA and SQIVND (reference sequence). CDR3 amino acids: CASSIVGGDQPQHF. CDR3 bases: TGTGCCAGTAGTATAGTTGGGGGCGATCAGCCCCAGCATTTT.

CDR3 coding DNA: TGTGCCAGCAGCCCCCCGACTGGTTGGGACAGGTACAATGAGCAGTTCTTC. It encodes CASSPPTGWDRYNEQFF. This chain connects TRBV7-9 to TRBJ2-1; 8 bases match TRBD1. Trimming cost V 5 bases and J 4 bases; bases outside gene matches: 13. The CDR3 is 17 amino acids. Per the germline V gene, CDR1 is SEHNR and CDR2 is FQNEAQ (reference sequence).